The 11 T cell receptor beta chains reported below all come from one sample, sequenced in a study of shared clonotypes between healthy human individuals. Produced via immunoSEQ multiplex PCR; TCRdb's table is partial and in-frame only. The repertoire holds fewer than 400,000 clones, with roughly 70% as singletons. The sample taken for sequencing was memory CD4+ T cells sorted from blood. Subset given: CD45RA-negative fraction. Receptors were obtained from a man aged 30 to 45 in good health.

This clone turned up a few times. The V call is TRBV2, the J call TRBJ1-5, with D unclear. CDR1 and CDR2 (germline): SNHLY, FYNNEI. Trimming shortened V by 6 bases and J by 4 bases, and 19 bases separated the two germline ends. The CDR3 has 16 amino acids. The CDR3 here is CASSASAPGENQPQHF. The CDR3 DNA reads TGTGCCAGCAGCGCCTCCGCCCCCGGGGAGAATCAGCCCCAGCATTTT.

The chain has TRBV2 and TRBJ2-7; D may be TRBD1 (6 bases). This CDR3 has 16 amino acids. Trimming took off 6 bases at V and 0 bases at J, with 18 bases between the two ends. Germline V gene lookup returns CDR1 SNHLY and CDR2 FYNNEI. The CDR3 here is CASSGYDRFSSYEQYF. The CDR3 DNA follows: TGTGCCAGCAGCGGATACGACAGGTTTAGCTCCTACGAGCAGTACTTC.

The rearrangement links TRBV19 to TRBJ1-5; the D is unclear. CDR1 is LNHDA and CDR2 is SQIVND in the germline V gene (reference sequence). V lost 5 bases and J lost 0, with 11 bases in between. The CDR3 sequence is 15 residues long. Written as DNA, the CDR3 is TGTGCCAGTAGTCCCTACATCGATAGCAATCAGCCCCAGCATTTT. Translating it yields CASSPYIDSNQPQHF.

The CDR3: CASSELPQADYGYTF. CDR3 nucleotides: TGTGCCAGCAGTGAACTTCCCCAGGCCGACTATGGCTACACCTTC. The rearrangement uses TRBV6-1 and TRBJ1-2; D gene unclear. The CDR3 spans 15 residues. Germline CDR1 and CDR2: MNHNS and SASEGT. With 2 bases removed from V and 3 bases from J, the gap between germline ends came to 13 bases.

The chain couples TRBV5-5 to TRBJ2-5; D possibly uses TRBD1 or TRBD2 (5 bases each). This CDR3 is built from 13 residues. Germline CDR1 and CDR2: SGHKS and YYEKEE (reference sequence). V lost 4 bases and J lost 3, with 10 bases in between. The CDR3 protein is CASSRDGKETQYF. In DNA, the CDR3 is TGTGCCAGCAGCAGGGACGGTAAAGAGACCCAGTACTTC.

The chain is built from TRBV5-1 and TRBJ2-5; 10 positions agree with TRBD2. J was trimmed by 1 base and V by 0 bases; bases with no gene match: 6. The CDR3 runs to 17 residues. From germline, CDR1 is SGHRS and CDR2 YFSETQ. CDR3 in DNA: TGCGCCAGCAGCTTGGTTGTAGCGGGAGGAATCCAAGAGACCCAGTACTTC. The encoded protein is CASSLVVAGGIQETQYF.

The rearrangement joins TRBV5-4 to TRBJ2-2; maybe TRBD2 (6 bases). The CDR3 spans 16 residues. Germline assignment: CDR1 SGHNT and CDR2 YYREEE (reference sequence). Trimming cost V 0 bases and J 4 bases, with 13 bases left between them. CDR3 DNA sequence: TGTGCCAGCAGCTTGGGCGGGGTGCTTTTCACCGGGGAGCTGTTTTTT. Translation: CASSLGGVLFTGELFF.

In this sample, this clone turned up a few times. V usage is TRBV18 and J usage is TRBJ2-5; D may be TRBD2 (7 bases). The germline V gene encodes CDR1 KGHSH and CDR2 LQKENI. The CDR3 spans 15 residues. V lost 2 bases to trimming and J lost 5 bases, with 15 bases between them. CDR3 DNA sequence: TGTGCCAGCTCACCAAGGGACACAGCGGGGGAGACCCAGTACTTC. Protein sequence: CASSPRDTAGETQYF.

V gene TRBV6-1 combines with J gene TRBJ1-1; D unclear. Trimming cost V 5 bases and J 2 bases, with 9 bases left between them. The CDR3 has 13 amino acids. Germline CDR1 is MNHNS and CDR2 is SASEGT. The CDR3 loop reads CASSSRGNTEAFF. In nucleotides, the CDR3 is TGTGCCAGCAGTAGCCGGGGAAACACTGAAGCTTTCTTT.

The chain recombines TRBV10-1 with TRBJ2-1; D perhaps matches TRBD1 (7 bases). V was clipped by 3 bases and J by 6 bases, with 15 bases between them. This CDR3 comprises 15 residues. CDR1 WNHNN and CDR2 SYGVQD come from the germline V gene (reference sequence). The CDR3 region is CASSDPGGFSNEQFF. Here the CDR3 DNA reads TGCGCCAGCAGTGACCCAGGGGGGTTTTCCAATGAGCAGTTCTTC.

This chain's CDR3 is CASSTTRTGRPEQFF. Here the CDR3 DNA reads TGTGCCAGTAGTACGACCCGGACAGGTAGGCCTGAGCAGTTCTTC. This chain connects TRBV19 to TRBJ2-1; 7 nucleotides agree with TRBD1. CDR1 and CDR2 from the germline V gene are LNHDA and SQIVND (reference sequence). Unmatched junction bases numbered 12, after V lost 4 bases and J lost 9 bases. The CDR3 is 15 amino acids. Full variable domain (missing parts from reference TRBV19 and TRBJ2-1): DGGITQSPKYLFRKEGQNVTLSCEQNLNHDAMYWYRQDPGQGLRLIYYSQIVNDFQKGDIAEGYSVSREKKESFPLTVTSAQKNPTAFYLCASSTTRTGRPEQFFGPGTRLTVL.